This T cell receptor beta chain emerged from a study of STAT5B mutations in CD4+ large granular lymphocyte leukemia. This clone turned up a few times. The identical CDR3 is also encoded by other nucleotide sequences in the sample. CDR3 length: 16 residues. Germline trimming cut 4 bases from V and 4 bases from J; bases unmatched to any gene: 9. TCRdb keeps only in-frame clones here, not all; method: immunoSEQ multiplex PCR. The top ten hold roughly 0.98% of the sample, which has tens of thousands of clones, 65% to 85% seen once. This TCR came from a human donor in good health. The chain has TRBV5-3 and TRBJ2-1, with 9 bases lining up with TRBD2. Being an ORF, TRBV5-3 has a function that is uncertain. Sequencing was carried out using CD4+ T cells from blood buffy coats. The CDR3 spells CARSTLAGVKYNEQFF. CDR3 coding DNA: TGTGCCAGAAGCACATTAGCGGGAGTAAAATACAATGAGCAGTTCTTC.